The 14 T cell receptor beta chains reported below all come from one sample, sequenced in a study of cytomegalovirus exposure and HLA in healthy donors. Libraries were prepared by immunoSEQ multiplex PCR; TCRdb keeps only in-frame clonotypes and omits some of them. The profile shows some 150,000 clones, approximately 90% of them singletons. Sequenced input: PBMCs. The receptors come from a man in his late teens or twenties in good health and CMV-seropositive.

In DNA, the CDR3 is TGTGCCAGCAGTTACTCAGCGGGAGGGGCCTACAATGAGCAGTTCTTC. It specifies CASSYSAGGAYNEQFF. V usage is TRBV6-5 and J usage is TRBJ2-1; 10 nucleotides line up with TRBD2. This CDR3 is 16 amino acids long. V lost 0 bases and J lost 2; bases outside the gene matches: 1. Germline V gene data show CDR1 as MNHEY and CDR2 as SVGAGI.

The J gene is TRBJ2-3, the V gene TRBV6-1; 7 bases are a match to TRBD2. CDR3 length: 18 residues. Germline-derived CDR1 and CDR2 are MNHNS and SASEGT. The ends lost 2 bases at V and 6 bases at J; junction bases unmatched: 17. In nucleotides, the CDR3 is TGTGCCAGCAGTGAATCCAATCCTGTGGGGGGGGAGGTGGATACGCAGTATTTT. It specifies CASSESNPVGGEVDTQYF.

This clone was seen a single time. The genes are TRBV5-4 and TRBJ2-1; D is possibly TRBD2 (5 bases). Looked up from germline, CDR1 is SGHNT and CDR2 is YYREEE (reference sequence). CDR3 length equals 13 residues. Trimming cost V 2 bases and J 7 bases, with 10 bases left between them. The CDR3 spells CASSFGVANEQFF. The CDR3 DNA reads TGTGCCAGCAGCTTCGGAGTAGCGAATGAGCAGTTCTTC. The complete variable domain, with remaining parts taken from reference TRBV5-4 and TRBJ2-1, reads ETGVTQSPTHLIKTRGQQVTLRCSSQSGHNTVSWYQQALGQGPQFIFQYYREEENGRGNFPPRFSGLQFPNYSSELNVNALELDDSALYLCASSFGVANEQFFGPGTRLTVL.

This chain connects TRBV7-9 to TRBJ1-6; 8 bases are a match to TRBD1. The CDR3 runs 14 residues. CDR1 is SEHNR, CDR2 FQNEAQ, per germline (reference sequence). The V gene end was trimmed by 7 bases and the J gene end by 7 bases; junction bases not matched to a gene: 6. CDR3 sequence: CASTKTGDNSPLHF. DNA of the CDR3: TGTGCCAGCACCAAGACAGGGGACAATTCACCCCTCCACTTT.

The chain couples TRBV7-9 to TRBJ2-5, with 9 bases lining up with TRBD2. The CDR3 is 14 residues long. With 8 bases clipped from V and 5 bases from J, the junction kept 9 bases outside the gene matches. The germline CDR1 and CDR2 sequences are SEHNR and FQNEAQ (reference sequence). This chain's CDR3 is CASYSGGGLETQYF. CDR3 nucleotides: TGTGCCAGCTATAGCGGGGGAGGTTTGGAGACCCAGTACTTC.

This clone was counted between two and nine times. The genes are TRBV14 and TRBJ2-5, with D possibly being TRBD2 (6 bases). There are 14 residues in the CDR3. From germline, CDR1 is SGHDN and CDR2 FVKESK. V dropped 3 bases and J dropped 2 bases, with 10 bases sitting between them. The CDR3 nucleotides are TGTGCCAGCAGCCAGAATCGGGGGCAAGAGACCCAGTACTTC. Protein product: CASSQNRGQETQYF.

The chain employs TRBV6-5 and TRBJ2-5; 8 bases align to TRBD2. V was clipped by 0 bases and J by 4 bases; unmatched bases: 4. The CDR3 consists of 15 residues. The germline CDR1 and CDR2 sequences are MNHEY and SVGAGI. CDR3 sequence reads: CASSYSSGALETQYF. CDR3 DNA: TGTGCCAGCAGTTACTCTAGCGGGGCCCTAGAGACCCAGTACTTC.

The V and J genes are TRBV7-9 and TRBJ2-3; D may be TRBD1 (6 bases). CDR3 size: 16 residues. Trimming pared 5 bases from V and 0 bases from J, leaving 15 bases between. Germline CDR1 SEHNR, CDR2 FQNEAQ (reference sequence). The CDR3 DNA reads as TGTGCCAGCAGCGCCACCGGGACAACTAGCACAGATACGCAGTATTTT. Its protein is CASSATGTTSTDTQYF.

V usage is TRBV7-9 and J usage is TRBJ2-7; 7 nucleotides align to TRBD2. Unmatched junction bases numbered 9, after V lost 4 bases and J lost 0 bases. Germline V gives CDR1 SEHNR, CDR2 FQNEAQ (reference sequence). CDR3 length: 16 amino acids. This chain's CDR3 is CASSSSTAGDSYEQYF. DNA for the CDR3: TGTGCCAGCAGCTCATCCACGGCGGGAGACTCCTACGAGCAGTACTTC.

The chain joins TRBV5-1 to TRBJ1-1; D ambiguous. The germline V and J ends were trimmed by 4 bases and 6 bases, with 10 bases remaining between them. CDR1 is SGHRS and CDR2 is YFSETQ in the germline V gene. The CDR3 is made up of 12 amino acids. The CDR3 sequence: CASSRGGSEAFF. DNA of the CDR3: TGCGCCAGCAGCCGGGGAGGCTCTGAAGCTTTCTTT.

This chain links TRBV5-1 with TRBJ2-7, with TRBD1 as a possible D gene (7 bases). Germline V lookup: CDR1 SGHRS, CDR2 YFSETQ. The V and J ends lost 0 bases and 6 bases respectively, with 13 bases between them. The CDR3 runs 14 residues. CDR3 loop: CASSLAAGGGEQYF. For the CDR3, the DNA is TGCGCCAGCAGCTTGGCTGCAGGGGGAGGCGAGCAGTACTTC.

The CDR3 sequence: CASSRDRGANEKLFF. CDR3 in DNA: TGTGCCAGCAGCAGAGACAGGGGGGCTAATGAAAAACTGTTTTTT. V and J are TRBV6-1 and TRBJ1-4; 9 nucleotides line up with TRBD1. CDR3 length: 15 residues. V dropped 6 bases and J dropped 3; count of bases not matched to a gene: 5. Germline loops: CDR1 MNHNS, CDR2 SASEGT.

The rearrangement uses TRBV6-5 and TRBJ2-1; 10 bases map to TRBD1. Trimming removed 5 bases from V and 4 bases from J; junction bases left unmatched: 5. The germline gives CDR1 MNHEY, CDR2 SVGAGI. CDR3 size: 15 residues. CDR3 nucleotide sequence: TGTGCCAGCAGTCCAGGACAGGGGGTTTACAATGAGCAGTTCTTC. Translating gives CASSPGQGVYNEQFF.

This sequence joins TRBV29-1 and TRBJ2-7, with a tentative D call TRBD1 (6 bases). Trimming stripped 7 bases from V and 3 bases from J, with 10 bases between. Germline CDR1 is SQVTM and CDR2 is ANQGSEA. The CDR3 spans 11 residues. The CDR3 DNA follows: TGCAGCGCTGTGGACAGCTACGAGCAGTACTTC. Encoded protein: CSAVDSYEQYF.